This TCR beta chain was obtained from a study of control samples from healthy donors and cancer patients. The CDR3 is 15 amino acids. The germline gives CDR1 KGHSH, CDR2 LQKENI. Deletions cut 1 base from V and 6 bases from J, with 15 bases between. The assay was immunoSEQ multiplex PCR, and TCRdb's table has in-frame clones only and misses some. In the table there are roughly 83,000 clones, approximately 82% of which are singletons. This TCR derives from an older woman in good health. V gene TRBV18 combines with J gene TRBJ1-1, with D hard to call. The sample taken for sequencing was blood. The CDR3 bases are TGTGCCAGCTCACCACTTGGCTCCAGGAGCTCTGAAGCTTTCTTT. It yields the protein CASSPLGSRSSEAFF.